This entry concerns a single T cell receptor beta chain. The antigen is unknown. Time point here: week 47, end of study. The study gave 300 ug of mutant IDH1 20-mer peptide per vaccine dose, with topical imiquimod. These data are taken from a study of a mutant IDH1 vaccine in newly diagnosed glioma. Study information: Among treated patients, 62.5% were male and around 40% female, and mean age was around 40 years. Earlier care involved radiotherapy, temozolomide, or both, and the majority received both.

Points from the study as a whole: Detectable vaccine-induced immune responses arose in about 93% of patients.

CDR1 and CDR2 from the germline V gene are SGHAT and FQNNGV. This CDR3 has 14 amino acids. J gave up 4 bases and V 5 bases, and 8 bases lay outside the gene matches. Produced via immunoSEQ multiplex PCR; TCRdb's table is partial and in-frame only. The table includes around 100,000 clones, roughly nine tenths detected once. This specimen consisted of PBMCs, obtained from a glioma patient whose treatment included an IDH1 peptide vaccine. The sequence derives from a woman aged 50 to 60 with glioma. V and J are TRBV11-2 and TRBJ2-7; 7 bases are a match to TRBD1. The CDR3 region has the DNA TGTGCCAGCAGCGTCCGGGACAGAGCTTACGAGCAGTACTTC. Its translation is CASSVRDRAYEQYF. Full variable domain (missing parts from reference TRBV11-2 and TRBJ2-7): EAGVAQSPRYKIIEKRQSVAFWCNPISGHATLYWYQQILGQGPKLLIQFQNNGVVDDSQLPKDRFSAERLKGVDSTLKIQPAKLEDSAVYLCASSVRDRAYEQYFGPGTRLTVT.